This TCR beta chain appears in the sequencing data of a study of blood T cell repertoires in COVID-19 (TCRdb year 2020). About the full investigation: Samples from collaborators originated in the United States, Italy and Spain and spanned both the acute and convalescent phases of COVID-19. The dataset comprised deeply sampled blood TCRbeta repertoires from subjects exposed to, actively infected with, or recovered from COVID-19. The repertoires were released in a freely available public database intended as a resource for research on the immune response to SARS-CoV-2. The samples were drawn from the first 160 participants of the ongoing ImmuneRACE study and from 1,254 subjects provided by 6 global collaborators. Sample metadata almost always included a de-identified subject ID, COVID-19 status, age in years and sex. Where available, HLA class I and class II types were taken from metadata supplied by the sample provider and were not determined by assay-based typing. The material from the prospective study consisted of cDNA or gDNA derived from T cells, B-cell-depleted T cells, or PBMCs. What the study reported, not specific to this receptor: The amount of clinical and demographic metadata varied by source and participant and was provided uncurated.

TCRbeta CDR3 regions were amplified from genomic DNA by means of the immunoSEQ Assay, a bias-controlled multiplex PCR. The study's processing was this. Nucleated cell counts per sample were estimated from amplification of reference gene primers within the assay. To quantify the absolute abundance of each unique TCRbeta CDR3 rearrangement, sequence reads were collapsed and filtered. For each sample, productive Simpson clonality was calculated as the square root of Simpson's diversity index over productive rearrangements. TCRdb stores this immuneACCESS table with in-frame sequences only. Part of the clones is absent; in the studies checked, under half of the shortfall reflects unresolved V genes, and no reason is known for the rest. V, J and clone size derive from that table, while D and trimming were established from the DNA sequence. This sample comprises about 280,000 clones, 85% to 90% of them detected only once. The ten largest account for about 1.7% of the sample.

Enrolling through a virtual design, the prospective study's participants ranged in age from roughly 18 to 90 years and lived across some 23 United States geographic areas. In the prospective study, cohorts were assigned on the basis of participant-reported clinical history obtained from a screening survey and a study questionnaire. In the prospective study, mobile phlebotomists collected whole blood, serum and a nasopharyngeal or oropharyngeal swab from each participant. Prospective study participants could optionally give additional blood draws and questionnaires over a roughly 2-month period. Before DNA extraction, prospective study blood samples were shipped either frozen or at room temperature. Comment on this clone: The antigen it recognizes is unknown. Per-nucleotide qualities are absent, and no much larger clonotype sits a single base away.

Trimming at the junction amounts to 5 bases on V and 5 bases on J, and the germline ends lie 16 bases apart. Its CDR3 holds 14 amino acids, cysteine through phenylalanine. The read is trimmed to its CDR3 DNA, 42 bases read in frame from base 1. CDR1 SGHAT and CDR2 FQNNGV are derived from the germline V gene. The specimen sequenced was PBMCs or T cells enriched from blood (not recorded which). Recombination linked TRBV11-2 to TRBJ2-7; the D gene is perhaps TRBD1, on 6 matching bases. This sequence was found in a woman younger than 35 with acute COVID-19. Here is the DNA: TGTGCCAGCAGCCGAACCGGGACAATAAACGAGCAGTACTTC. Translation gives CASSRTGTINEQYF.